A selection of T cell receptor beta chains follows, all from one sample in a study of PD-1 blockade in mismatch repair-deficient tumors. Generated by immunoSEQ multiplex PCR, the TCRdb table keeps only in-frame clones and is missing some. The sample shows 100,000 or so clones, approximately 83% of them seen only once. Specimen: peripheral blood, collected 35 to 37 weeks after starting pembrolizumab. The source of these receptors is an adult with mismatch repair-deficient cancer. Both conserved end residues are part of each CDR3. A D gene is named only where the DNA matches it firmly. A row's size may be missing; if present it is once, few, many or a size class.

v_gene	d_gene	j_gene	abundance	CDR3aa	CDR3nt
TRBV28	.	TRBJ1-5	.	CASSLLSLSNQPQHF	TGTGCCAGCAGTTTATTATCCCTTAGCAATCAGCCCCAGCATTTT
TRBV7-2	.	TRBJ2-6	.	CASSLAMSGANVLTF	TGTGCCAGCAGCTTAGCGATGTCTGGGGCCAACGTCCTGACTTTC
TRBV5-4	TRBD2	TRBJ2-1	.	CASSSPGLASYNEQFF	TGTGCCAGCAGCTCTCCGGGACTAGCTTCTTACAATGAGCAGTTCTTC
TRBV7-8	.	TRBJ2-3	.	CASSPLGATDTQYF	TGTGCCAGCAGCCCGTTGGGGGCCACAGATACGCAGTATTTT
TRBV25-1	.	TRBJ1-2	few	CASSHRDRYTF	TGTGCCAGCAGTCATAGGGATCGCTACACCTTC
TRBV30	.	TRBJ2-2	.	CAWINEAVGELFF	TGTGCCTGGATTAATGAGGCGGTCGGGGAGCTGTTTTTT
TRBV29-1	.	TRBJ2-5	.	CSVERLGGETQYF	TGCAGCGTTGAACGACTGGGTGGCGAGACCCAGTACTTC
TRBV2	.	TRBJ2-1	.	CASKLSVNNEQFF	TGTGCCAGCAAGTTGTCTGTAAACAATGAGCAGTTCTTC
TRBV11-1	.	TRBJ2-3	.	CASSSRQYTDTQYF	TGTGCCAGCAGTTCTAGACAGTACACAGATACGCAGTATTTT
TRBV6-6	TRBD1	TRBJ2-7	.	CASSYSTGFIYEQYF	TGTGCCAGCAGTTACTCGACAGGGTTCATCTACGAGCAGTACTTC
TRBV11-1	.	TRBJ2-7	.	CASESRNSYEQYF	TGTGCCAGCGAAAGCAGGAATTCCTACGAGCAGTACTTC
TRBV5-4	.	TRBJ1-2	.	CASSQDEESPNYGYTF	TGCGCCAGCAGCCAAGATGAAGAATCTCCTAACTATGGCTACACCTTC
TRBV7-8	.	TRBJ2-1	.	CASSSRGALREQFF	TGTGCCAGCAGTTCCCGGGGAGCGCTACGGGAGCAGTTCTTC
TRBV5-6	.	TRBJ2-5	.	CASSLEINQVTQYF	TGTGCCAGCAGCTTGGAGATTAACCAAGTCACCCAGTACTTC
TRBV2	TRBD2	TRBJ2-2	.	CASSPGTSHGELFF	TGTGCCAGCAGTCCCGGGACTAGTCACGGGGAGCTGTTTTTT
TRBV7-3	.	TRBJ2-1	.	CASSMGPLVTEQFF	TGTGCCAGCAGCATGGGACCCCTGGTGACCGAGCAGTTCTTC
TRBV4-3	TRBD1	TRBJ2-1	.	CASSHGTGGYNEQFF	TGCGCCAGCAGCCATGGGACAGGGGGGTACAATGAGCAGTTCTTC
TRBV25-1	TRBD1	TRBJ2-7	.	CASSEEAGGVDEQYF	TGTGCCAGCAGTGAGGAGGCAGGGGGCGTGGACGAGCAGTACTTC
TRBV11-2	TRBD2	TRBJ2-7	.	CASSALSGRAYEQYF	TGTGCCAGCAGCGCTTTGAGCGGGAGGGCCTACGAGCAGTACTTC
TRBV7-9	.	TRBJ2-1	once	CASSLWNEQFF	TGTGCCAGCAGCTTATGGAATGAGCAGTTCTTC
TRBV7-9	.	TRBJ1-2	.	CASSSTGPGYTF	TGTGCCAGCAGCTCGACAGGTCCTGGCTACACCTTC
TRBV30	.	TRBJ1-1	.	CAWRDYYTEAFF	TGTGCCTGGAGGGATTACTACACTGAAGCTTTCTTT
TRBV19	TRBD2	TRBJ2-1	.	CASSIVGSGRFGVDEQFF	TGTGCCAGTAGTATCGTGGGTAGCGGGAGATTTGGCGTGGATGAGCAGTTCTTC
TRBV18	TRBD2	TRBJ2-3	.	CASSGLAGGPGDTQYF	TGTGCCAGCTCCGGACTAGCGGGAGGGCCAGGGGATACGCAGTATTTT
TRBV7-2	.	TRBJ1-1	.	CASSQKWNTEAFF	TGTGCCAGCAGTCAGAAGTGGAACACTGAAGCTTTCTTT
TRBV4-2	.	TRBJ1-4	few	CASSQVTYGATNEKLFF	TGTGCCAGCAGCCAAGTAACATACGGAGCAACTAATGAAAAACTGTTTTTT
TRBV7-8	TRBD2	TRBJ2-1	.	CASSLVGLAGVEQFF	TGTGCCAGCAGCTTAGTGGGACTAGCAGGGGTTGAGCAGTTCTTC
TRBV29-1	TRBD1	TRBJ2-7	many	CSVEDWGGQGTYEQYF	TGCAGCGTTGAAGATTGGGGGGGACAGGGGACCTACGAGCAGTACTTC
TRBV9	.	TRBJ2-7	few	CASSVDPSYEQYF	TGTGCCAGCAGCGTAGACCCCTCCTACGAGCAGTACTTC
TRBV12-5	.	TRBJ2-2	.	CASGFSVTGELFF	TGTGCTAGTGGTTTTTCTGTCACCGGGGAGCTGTTTTTT
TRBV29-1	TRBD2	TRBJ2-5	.	CSVDQAAGVGETQYF	TGCAGCGTTGACCAGGCAGCGGGAGTTGGAGAGACCCAGTACTTC
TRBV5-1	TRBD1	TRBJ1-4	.	CASSLGGQGAIREKLFF	TGCGCCAGCAGCTTGGGGGGACAGGGGGCTATCCGAGAAAAACTGTTTTTT
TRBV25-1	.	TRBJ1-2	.	CASSDFSGYTF	TGTGCCAGCAGTGACTTCTCTGGCTACACCTTC
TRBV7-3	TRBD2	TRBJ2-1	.	CASSSGTSGIDEQFF	TGTGCCAGCAGCTCGGGGACTAGCGGGATTGATGAGCAGTTCTTC
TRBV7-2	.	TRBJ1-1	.	CASSSGTGNTEAFF	TGTGCCAGCAGCTCCGGGACGGGTAACACTGAAGCTTTCTTT
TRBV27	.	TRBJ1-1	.	CASSLNLNTEAFF	TGTGCCAGCAGTTTAAACCTGAACACTGAAGCTTTCTTT
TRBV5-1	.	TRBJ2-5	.	CASSFNTGPQETQYF	TGCGCCAGCAGCTTCAACACCGGGCCGCAAGAGACCCAGTACTTC
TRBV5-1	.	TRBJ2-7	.	CASSLELAQYEQYF	TGCGCCAGCAGCTTGGAGCTAGCGCAGTACGAGCAGTACTTC
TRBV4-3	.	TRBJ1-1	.	CASSQEVGVVTEAFF	TGCGCCAGCAGCCAAGAAGTGGGGGTGGTCACTGAAGCTTTCTTT
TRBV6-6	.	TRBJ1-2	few	CASTPGVNYGYTF	TGTGCCAGCACCCCAGGGGTTAACTATGGCTACACCTTC
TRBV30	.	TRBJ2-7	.	CAWTPRAAYEQYF	TGTGCCTGGACCCCCAGAGCCGCCTACGAGCAGTACTTC
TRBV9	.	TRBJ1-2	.	CASSVDKGVDGYTF	TGTGCCAGCAGCGTAGATAAGGGAGTAGATGGCTACACCTTC
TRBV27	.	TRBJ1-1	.	CASGRGPNTEAFF	TGTGCCAGCGGGAGGGGACCGAACACTGAAGCTTTCTTT
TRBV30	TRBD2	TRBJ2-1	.	CAWSVRLAGGGVNEQFF	TGTGCCTGGAGTGTAAGGCTAGCGGGAGGTGGGGTCAATGAGCAGTTCTTC
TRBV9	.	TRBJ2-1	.	CASSVAGTYNEQFF	TGTGCCAGCAGCGTAGCTGGTACATACAATGAGCAGTTCTTC
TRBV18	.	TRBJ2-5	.	CASSPRGSQETQYF	TGTGCCAGCTCACCACGAGGGAGCCAAGAGACCCAGTACTTC
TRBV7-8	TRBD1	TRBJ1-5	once	CASSAEGQGRNQPQHF	TGTGCCAGCAGCGCCGAGGGACAGGGACGCAATCAGCCCCAGCATTTT
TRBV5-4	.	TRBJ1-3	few	CASGQGVGNTIYF	TGTGCCAGCGGTCAGGGAGTTGGAAACACCATATATTTT
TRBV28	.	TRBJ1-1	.	CASSPRRLDLEAFF	TGTGCCAGCAGTCCGAGGCGGCTGGACCTTGAAGCTTTCTTT
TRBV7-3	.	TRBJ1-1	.	CASSSRTMSGQMNTEAFF	TGTGCCAGCAGCTCCCGGACCATGAGCGGACAGATGAACACTGAAGCTTTCTTT
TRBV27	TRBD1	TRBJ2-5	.	CASSRDRGIETQYF	TGTGCCAGCAGTCGGGACAGGGGTATTGAGACCCAGTACTTC
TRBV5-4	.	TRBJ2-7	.	CASSLQGINEQYF	TGTGCCAGCAGCTTGCAGGGGATCAACGAGCAGTACTTC
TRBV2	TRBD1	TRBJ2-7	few	CASKGTGGYEQYF	TGTGCCAGCAAAGGGACAGGGGGCTACGAGCAGTACTTC
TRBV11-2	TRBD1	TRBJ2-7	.	CASSRGPGQGSYEQYF	TGTGCCAGCAGCCGAGGTCCCGGACAGGGCTCCTACGAGCAGTACTTC
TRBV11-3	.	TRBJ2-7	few	CASSSRQRTQSYEQYF	TGTGCCAGCAGCTCCAGACAGCGCACCCAATCCTACGAGCAGTACTTC